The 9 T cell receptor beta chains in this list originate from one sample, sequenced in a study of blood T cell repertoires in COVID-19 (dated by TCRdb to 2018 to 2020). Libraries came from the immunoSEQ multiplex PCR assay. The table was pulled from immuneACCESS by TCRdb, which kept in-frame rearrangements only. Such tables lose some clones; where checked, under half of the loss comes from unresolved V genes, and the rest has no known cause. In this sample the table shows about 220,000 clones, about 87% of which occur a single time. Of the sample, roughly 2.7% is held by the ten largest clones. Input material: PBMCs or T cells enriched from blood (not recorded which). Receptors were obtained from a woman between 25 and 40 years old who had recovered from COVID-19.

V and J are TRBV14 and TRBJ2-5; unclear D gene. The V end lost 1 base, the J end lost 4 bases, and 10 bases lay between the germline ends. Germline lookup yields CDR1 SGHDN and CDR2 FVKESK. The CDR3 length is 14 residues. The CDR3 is CASSQGLDRETQYF. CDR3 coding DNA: TGTGCCAGCAGCCAAGGCCTAGATCGAGAGACCCAGTACTTC.

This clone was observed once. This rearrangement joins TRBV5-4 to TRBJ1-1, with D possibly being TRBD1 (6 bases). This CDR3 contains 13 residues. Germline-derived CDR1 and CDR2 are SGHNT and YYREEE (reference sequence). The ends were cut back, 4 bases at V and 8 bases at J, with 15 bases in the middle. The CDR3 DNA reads TGTGCCAGCAGCCCCTGGCGGGGGCAGGAAGCTTTCTTT. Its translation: CASSPWRGQEAFF.

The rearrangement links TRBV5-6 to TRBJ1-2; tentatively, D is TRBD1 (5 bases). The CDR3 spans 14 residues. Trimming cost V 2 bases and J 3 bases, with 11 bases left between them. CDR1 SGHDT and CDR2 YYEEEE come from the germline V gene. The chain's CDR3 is CASSFIRRDYGYTF. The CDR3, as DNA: TGTGCCAGCAGCTTCATTCGCAGGGACTATGGCTACACCTTC.

The CDR3 is CASSILKGQGFGKQFF. CDR3 DNA: TGTGCCAGTAGTATACTTAAGGGACAGGGGTTTGGAAAGCAGTTCTTC. V gene TRBV19 combines with J gene TRBJ2-1; TRBD1 agrees at 10 bases. CDR3 length equals 16 residues. Trimming took 2 bases from V and 11 from J; bases not matched to a gene: 12. From germline, CDR1 is LNHDA and CDR2 SQIVND (reference sequence).

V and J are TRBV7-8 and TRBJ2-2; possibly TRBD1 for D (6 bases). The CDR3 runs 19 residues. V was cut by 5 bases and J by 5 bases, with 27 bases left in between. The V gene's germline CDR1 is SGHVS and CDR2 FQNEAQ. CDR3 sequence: CASSPLRATAGGATGELFF. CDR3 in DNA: TGTGCCAGCAGCCCGCTACGTGCCACGGCTGGGGGCGCGACCGGGGAGCTGTTTTTT.

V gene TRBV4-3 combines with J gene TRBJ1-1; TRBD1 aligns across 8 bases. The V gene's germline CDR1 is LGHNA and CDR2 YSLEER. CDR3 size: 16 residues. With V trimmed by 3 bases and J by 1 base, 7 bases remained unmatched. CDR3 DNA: TGCGCCAGCAGCCATGCCCTGGACAGGGCGAACACTGAAGCTTTCTTT. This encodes CASSHALDRANTEAFF.

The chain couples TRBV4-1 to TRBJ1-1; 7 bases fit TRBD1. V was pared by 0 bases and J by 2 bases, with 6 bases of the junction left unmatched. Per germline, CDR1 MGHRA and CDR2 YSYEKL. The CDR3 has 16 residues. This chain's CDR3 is CASSQEKAGGNTEAFF. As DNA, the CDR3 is TGCGCCAGCAGCCAAGAAAAGGCAGGGGGAAACACTGAAGCTTTCTTT.

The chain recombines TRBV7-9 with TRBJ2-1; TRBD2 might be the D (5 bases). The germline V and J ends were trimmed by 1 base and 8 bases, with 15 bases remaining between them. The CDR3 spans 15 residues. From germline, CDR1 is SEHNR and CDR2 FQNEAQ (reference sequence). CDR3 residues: CASSLGEVRRDEQFF. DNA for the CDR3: TGTGCCAGCAGCTTAGGGGAAGTACGGCGGGATGAGCAGTTCTTC.

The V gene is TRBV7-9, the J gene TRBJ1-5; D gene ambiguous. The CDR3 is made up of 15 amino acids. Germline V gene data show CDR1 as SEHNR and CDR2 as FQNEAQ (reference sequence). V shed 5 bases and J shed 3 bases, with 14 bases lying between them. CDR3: CASSTAEGSNQPQHF. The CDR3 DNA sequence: TGTGCCAGCAGCACGGCCGAGGGCTCCAATCAGCCCCAGCATTTT. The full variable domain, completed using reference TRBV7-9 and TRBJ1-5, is DTGVSQNPRHKITKRGQNVTFRCDPISEHNRLYWYRQTLGQGPEFLTYFQNEAQLEKSRLLSDRFSAERPKGSFSTLEIQRTEQGDSAMYLCASSTAEGSNQPQHFGDGTRLSIL.